The 3 T cell receptor beta chains given below trace back to one sample, sequenced in a study of cytomegalovirus exposure and HLA in healthy donors (dated by TCRdb to about 2017). The method was the immunoSEQ multiplex PCR assay. For the multiplex PCR, a mixture combining 60 forward primers for TCR Vbeta segments and 13 reverse primers for TCR Jbeta segments was used. As stored in TCRdb, this immuneACCESS dataset retains in-frame rearrangements with V and J assigned. A fraction of the clones does not appear; measured against another copy, unresolved V genes explain less than half of the discrepancy, and the remainder lacks a known reason. Recorded for this sample are about 180,000 clones; 85% of them occurred a single time. The top ten constitute 1% of the sample. Material for sequencing was PBMCs. The receptors were gathered from a boy younger than 10 in good health and CMV-seronegative.

The V call is TRBV6-5, the J call TRBJ1-6, with no clear D. The CDR3 length is 13 residues. The V end lost 0 bases, the J end lost 7 bases, and 4 bases lay between the germline ends. The germline V gene has CDR1 MNHEY and CDR2 SVGAGI. The CDR3 nucleotides are TGTGCCAGCAGTTACTCCTCGAATTCACCCCTCCACTTT. This codes for CASSYSSNSPLHF.

The chain has TRBV14 and TRBJ2-5; a weak D match, TRBD1 (5 bases). Germline CDR1 and CDR2: SGHDN and FVKESK. V was clipped by 1 base and J by 4 bases, with 13 bases between them. CDR3 size: 15 residues. The CDR3 bases are TGTGCCAGCAGCCAAGGCGGTGGGGCTGGAGAGACCCAGTACTTC. Translated: CASSQGGGAGETQYF. Full variable domain (missing parts from reference TRBV14 and TRBJ2-5): EAGVTQFPSHSVIEKGQTVTLRCDPISGHDNLYWYRRVMGKEIKFLLHFVKESKQDESGMPNNRFLAERTGGTYSTLKVQPAELEDSGVYFCASSQGGGAGETQYFGPGTRLLVL.

The chain is built from TRBV4-1 and TRBJ2-7; a possible D gene is TRBD2 (5 bases). Looked up from germline, CDR1 is MGHRA and CDR2 is YSYEKL. Trimming removed 3 bases from V and 5 bases from J, with 17 bases in between. The CDR3 is made up of 15 amino acids. The CDR3 loop is CASSHSVGLGDEQYV. In DNA, the CDR3 is TGCGCCAGCAGCCATAGCGTGGGTTTGGGAGACGAGCAGTACGTC.